The 6 T cell receptor beta chains in this list originate from one sample, sequenced in a study of CD4 T cell repertoires in COVID-19. The assay was immunoSEQ multiplex PCR, and TCRdb's table has in-frame clones only and misses some. The sample yields about 75,000 clones, around 82% seen once. The starting material was CD4+ T cells from peripheral blood, obtained after recovery from COVID-19. Receptors originate from a human donor who had COVID-19.

The rearrangement links TRBV19 to TRBJ2-6; D is unclear. The CDR3 covers 15 residues. Germline V CDR1 and CDR2: LNHDA, SQIVND (reference sequence). Trimming cost V 7 bases and J 0 bases, with 10 bases left between them. The CDR3 spells CASMEGNSGANVLTF. The CDR3 DNA reads as TGTGCCAGTATGGAAGGCAACTCTGGGGCCAACGTCCTGACTTTC.

V gene TRBV7-3 combines with J gene TRBJ1-1; D unclear. The ends were cut back, 0 bases at V and 2 bases at J, with 10 bases in the middle. CDR3 length: 15 residues. The V gene's germline CDR1 is SGHTA and CDR2 FQGTGA. In DNA form, the CDR3 reads TGTGCCAGCAGCTTAACAGGGAGGAGCAACACTGAAGCTTTCTTT. This translates into CASSLTGRSNTEAFF.

Comment on this clone: In the same sample, other DNA sequences code for this CDR3. The chain uses TRBV7-9 and TRBJ1-1, with TRBD1 matching 10 bases. The V gene end was trimmed by 3 bases and the J gene end by 0 bases; junction bases not matched to a gene: 1. The CDR3 loop spans 15 amino acids. Germline V gene lookup returns CDR1 SEHNR and CDR2 FQNEAQ (reference sequence). In DNA, the CDR3 is TGTGCCAGCAGCTTGGGACAGGGGATGAACACTGAAGCTTTCTTT. Protein sequence: CASSLGQGMNTEAFF.

The chain employs TRBV9 and TRBJ2-3; D uncertain. This CDR3 is built from 12 residues. Trimming cost V 4 bases and J 2 bases, with 5 bases left between them. Germline values: CDR1 SGDLS, CDR2 YYNGEE. This chain's CDR3 is CASSLDTDTQYF. The CDR3 DNA is TGTGCCAGCAGCTTGGACACAGATACGCAGTATTTT.

This chain joins TRBV11-3 and TRBJ1-4; TRBD1 aligns across 7 bases. This CDR3 contains 15 residues. The trim removed 3 bases at V and 6 bases at J, leaving 7 bases unmatched. The germline CDR1 and CDR2 sequences are SGHNT and YENEEA. Here the CDR3 reads CASSFEIDRDEKLFF. DNA for the CDR3: TGTGCCAGCAGCTTCGAGATTGACAGGGATGAAAAACTGTTTTTT.

This clone was seen just once. The rearrangement joins TRBV5-4 to TRBJ2-2; 10 bases align to TRBD2. This CDR3 is 15 amino acids long. With V trimmed by 3 bases and J by 5 bases, 4 bases remained unmatched. Looked up from germline, CDR1 is SGHNT and CDR2 is YYREEE (reference sequence). The CDR3 reads CASSSGLASTGELFF. The CDR3 bases are TGTGCCAGCAGCTCGGGACTAGCGTCTACCGGGGAGCTGTTTTTT.